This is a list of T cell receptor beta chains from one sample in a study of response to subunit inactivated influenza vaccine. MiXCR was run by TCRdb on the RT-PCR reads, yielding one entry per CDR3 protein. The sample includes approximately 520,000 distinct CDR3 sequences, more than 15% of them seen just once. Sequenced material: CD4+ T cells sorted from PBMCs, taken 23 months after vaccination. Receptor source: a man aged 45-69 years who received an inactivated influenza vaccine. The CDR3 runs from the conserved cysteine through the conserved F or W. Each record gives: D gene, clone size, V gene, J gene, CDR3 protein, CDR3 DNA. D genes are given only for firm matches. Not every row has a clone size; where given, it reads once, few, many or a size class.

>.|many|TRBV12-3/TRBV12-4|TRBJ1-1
CASSLQLNTEAFF
TGTGCCAGCAGTTTACAGCTGAACACTGAAGCTTTCTTT
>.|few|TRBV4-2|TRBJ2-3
CASNPSSSSTDTQYF
TGTGCCAGCAACCCCTCGTCCTCTAGCACAGATACGCAGTATTTT
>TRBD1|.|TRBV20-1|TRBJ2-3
CSASGQGQSGTDTQYF
TGCAGTGCTAGTGGACAGGGGCAGAGTGGCACAGATACGCAGTATTTT
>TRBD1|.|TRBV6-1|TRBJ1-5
CASGQGRHSNQPQHF
TGTGCCAGCGGACAGGGGCGGCATAGCAATCAGCCCCAGCATTTT
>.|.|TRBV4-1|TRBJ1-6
CASSQDGGAPLHF
TGCGCCAGCAGCCAAGATGGGGGGGCACCCCTCCACTTT
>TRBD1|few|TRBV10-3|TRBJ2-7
CAITATGVGYEQYF
TGTGCCATCACTGCCACAGGGGTAGGCTACGAGCAGTACTTC
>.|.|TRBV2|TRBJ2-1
CASNNSNEQFF
TGTGCCAGCAATAACAGCAATGAGCAGTTCTTC
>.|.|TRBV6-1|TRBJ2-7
CASSQGPFYEQYF
TGTGCCAGCAGTCAAGGTCCTTTCTACGAGCAGTACTTC
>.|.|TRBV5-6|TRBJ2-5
CASSLAGTTKETQYF
TGTGCCAGCAGCTTAGCCGGGACAACCAAAGAGACCCAGTACTTC
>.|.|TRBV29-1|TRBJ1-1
CSVGEGKRNTEAFF
TGCAGCGTTGGAGAGGGGAAAAGGAACACTGAAGCTTTCTTT
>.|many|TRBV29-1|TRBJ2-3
CSVGDRSTDTQYF
TGCAGCGTTGGAGACAGGAGCACAGATACGCAGTATTTT
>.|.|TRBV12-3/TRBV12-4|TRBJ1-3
CATHSRGNTIYF
TGTGCCACCCACTCGAGGGGGAACACCATATATTTT
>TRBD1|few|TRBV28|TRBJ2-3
CASSGDRWGRKGTDTQYF
TGTGCCAGCAGTGGGGACAGGTGGGGCAGAAAGGGCACAGATACGCAGTATTTT
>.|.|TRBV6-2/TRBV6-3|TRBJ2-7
CASSGGEGWTYEQYF
TGTGCCAGCAGTGGCGGAGAGGGGTGGACCTACGAGCAGTACTTC
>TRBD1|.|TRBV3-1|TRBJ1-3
CASSQETGTGNTIYF
TGTGCCAGCAGCCAAGAGACAGGGACTGGAAACACCATATATTTT
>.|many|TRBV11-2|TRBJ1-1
CASSLRGDRTNTEAFF
TGTGCCAGCAGCTTGAGGGGCGACAGAACGAACACTGAAGCTTTCTTT
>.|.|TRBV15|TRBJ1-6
CATSRDRQGYNSPLHF
TGTGCCACCAGCAGAGATCGGCAGGGCTATAATTCACCCCTCCACTTT
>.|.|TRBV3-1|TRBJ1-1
CASSPDRLQAFF
TGTGCCAGCAGCCCGGACCGTCTACAGGCTTTCTTT
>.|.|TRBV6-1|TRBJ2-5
CASSSTEVLGGDLQETQYF
TGTGCCAGCAGTAGCACCGAGGTTCTCGGAGGGGACCTACAAGAGACCCAGTACTTC
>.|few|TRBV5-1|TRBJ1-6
CASSLASDSNSPLHF
TGCGCCAGCAGCTTGGCTTCGGACAGTAATTCACCCCTCCACTTT